Described below is a single T cell receptor (beta chain) sequence and its context. The antigen is undetermined. These data originate in a study of T cells in localized non-small cell lung cancer. Data came from immunoSEQ multiplex PCR; TCRdb stores just in-frame clones and leaves some out. The sample has around 130,000 clones, around 92% seen once. General study findings and limits: There were a median around 53 of the top 100 tumor clones appearing in adjacent lung. Uninvolved neighboring lung showed the greatest T cell clonality, exceeding tumor.

The CDR3 has 16 amino acids. V dropped 10 bases and J dropped 6 bases, with 25 bases sitting between them. Germline V CDR1 and CDR2: SNHLY, FYNNEI. The chain carries TRBV2 and TRBJ2-1; D perhaps matches TRBD2 (5 bases). The sequencing here drew on peripheral blood, taken before any cancer treatment. The receptor was isolated from a female donor aged 60 or older with stage I lung adenocarcinoma. Here the CDR3 reads CATGKRDANPPNEQFF. CDR3 bases: TGTGCCACCGGAAAACGGGATGCAAACCCCCCCAATGAGCAGTTCTTC.